Each of the 26 T cell receptor beta chains below was sequenced from the same sample in a study of identical twins. MiXCR was run by TCRdb on the 5' RACE reads, yielding one entry per CDR3 protein. There are roughly 1,500,000 distinct CDR3 sequences in the sample; roughly 35% occur only once, and 0.27% lies in the top ten. Sequencing was done on a sample of cord blood. These receptors originate from a newborn girl in good health.

This clonotype was counted between two and nine times. This chain joins TRBV2 and TRBJ2-1; tentative D call: TRBD2 (5 bases). The end of the DNA is better explained by TRBJ2-7, so the J call may be wrong. Germline-derived CDR1 and CDR2 are SNHLY and FYNNEI. CDR3 length: 15 amino acids. This CDR3 reads CASSDGGSSYNEQYF. As DNA, the CDR3 is TGTGCCAGCAGTGATGGTGGGAGCTCCTACAATGAGCAGTACTTC.

Many counts were recorded for this clonotype. This sequence joins TRBV28 and TRBJ2-1, with D perhaps matching TRBD2 (6 bases). The CDR3 is 11 amino acids. The ends were cut back, 3 bases at V and 10 bases at J, with 7 bases in the middle. Looked up from germline, CDR1 is MDHEN and CDR2 is SYDVKM. The CDR3 nucleotides are TGTGCCAGCAGTTTTGGGAGGGAGCAGTTCTTC. It translates to CASSFGREQFF.

The chain has TRBV11-2 and TRBJ1-5; no firm D call. In germline, CDR1 is SGHAT, CDR2 FQNNGV. The CDR3 contains 13 residues. The germline V and J ends were trimmed by 2 bases and 5 bases, with 7 bases remaining between them. CDR3 bases: TGTGCCAGCAGCTTATTGGTCGATCAGCCCCAGCATTTT. It codes for CASSLLVDQPQHF.

This clonotype appeared many times. The chain employs TRBV29-1 and TRBJ2-5, with D uncertain. The V end lost 4 bases, the J end lost 2 bases, and 17 bases lay between the germline ends. The CDR3 spans 15 residues. Germline V gene data show CDR1 as SQVTM and CDR2 as ANQGSEA. CDR3 nucleotide sequence: TGCAGCGTTGCCCCTCCATGGATAACTCAAGAGACCCAGTACTTC. Protein product: CSVAPPWITQETQYF.

J is TRBJ1-3 and V is TRBV7-9; possible D gene TRBD1, 6 bases. Looked up from germline, CDR1 is SEHNR and CDR2 is FQNEAQ (reference sequence). The CDR3 is 17 amino acids. The V end was cut by 4 bases, the J end by 0 bases, with 16 bases between. The DNA for the CDR3 is TGTGCCAGCAGCTCCCGACAGGCCCTAAGCTCTGGAAACACCATATATTTT. It codes for CASSSRQALSSGNTIYF.

The V and J genes are TRBV6-6 and TRBJ1-5; D not certain. Germline V CDR1 and CDR2: MNHNY, SVGAGI (reference sequence). Deletions cut 1 base from V and 8 bases from J, with 9 bases between. There are 13 residues in the CDR3. CDR3 nucleotide sequence: TGTGCCAGCAGTTACTTCGAAAGGGAGCCCCAGCATTTT. Encoded protein: CASSYFEREPQHF.

This clonotype has more than one count but fewer than ten. The V and J genes are TRBV5-1 and TRBJ2-3; 10 bases are a match to TRBD2. The trim removed 2 bases at V and 0 bases at J, leaving 12 bases unmatched. This CDR3 contains 19 residues. From germline, CDR1 is SGHRS and CDR2 YFSETQ. This CDR3 reads CASSFSGPGLATSTDTQYF. CDR3 DNA sequence: TGCGCCAGCAGCTTCTCGGGACCGGGACTAGCGACTAGCACAGATACGCAGTATTTT.

The chain carries TRBV28 and TRBJ1-4, with D unresolved. Looked up from germline, CDR1 is MDHEN and CDR2 is SYDVKM. The V gene lost 5 bases and the J gene lost 0 bases, with 16 bases spanning the gap. The CDR3 is 17 residues long. CDR3 loop: CASSPLLTWATNEKLFF. Written as DNA, the CDR3 is TGTGCCAGCAGTCCGCTCTTGACCTGGGCAACTAATGAAAAACTGTTTTTT.

A word on this clonotype: A much larger clonotype is one base distant, so this may be a read error. The V and J genes are TRBV28 and TRBJ2-5, with TRBD2 identical over 10 bases. Germline V CDR1 and CDR2: MDHEN, SYDVKM. The V segment lost 3 bases and the J segment 13 bases; nucleotides outside the gene matches: 11. CDR3 size: 14 residues. CDR3: CASSFAGASGSLYF. As DNA, the CDR3 is TGTGCCAGCAGTTTTGCCGGGGCTAGCGGGAGTCTGTACTTC.

The table lists this clonotype with a few counts. The chain carries TRBV7-6 and TRBJ1-5; unclear D gene. CDR1 and CDR2 from the germline V gene are SGHVS and FNYEAQ. The V end was cut by 3 bases, the J end by 0 bases, with 9 bases between. The CDR3 is made up of 15 amino acids. CDR3 coding DNA: TGTGCCAGCAGCTTTTCACCAAATAGCAATCAGCCCCAGCATTTT. Residues: CASSFSPNSNQPQHF. Filled out from reference TRBV7-6 and TRBJ1-5, the complete variable domain reads GAGVSQSPRYKVTKRGQDVALRCDPISGHVSLYWYRQALGQGPEFLTYFNYEAQQDKSGLPNDRFSAERPEGSISTLTIQRTEQRDSAMYRCASSFSPNSNQPQHFGDGTRLSIL.

As for this clonotype: The junction does not match germline at one end; this may be a read error. The genes are TRBV28 and TRBJ2-6, with D hard to call. Per germline, CDR1 MDHEN and CDR2 SYDVKM. This CDR3 is built from 17 residues. As DNA, the CDR3 is TGTACCAGCAGTTTATCAAGGTTTCCCTCTGGGGCCAACGTCCTGACTTTC. Encoded protein: CTSSLSRFPSGANVLTF.

The chain couples TRBV11-2 to TRBJ2-5; D is possibly TRBD1 (7 bases). This CDR3 is 17 amino acids long. Germline loops: CDR1 SGHAT, CDR2 FQNNGV. Trimming took 4 bases from V and 11 from J, leaving 29 bases between them. The DNA of the CDR3 is TGTGCCAGCAGCTCCATATCCAGGGGGGTCCGGAACAATGAGCAGTACTTC. Residues: CASSSISRGVRNNEQYF.

This clonotype has more than one count but fewer than ten. The V call is TRBV4-2, the J call TRBJ2-5; 11 bases are a match to TRBD1. CDR1 is LGHNA, CDR2 YNFKEQ, per germline. The length of the CDR3 is 18 residues. The V and J ends lost 1 base and 4 bases, in that order; junction bases with no gene match: 11. The CDR3 here is CASSQGKMGTGGSETQYF. CDR3 in DNA: TGTGCCAGCAGCCAAGGGAAGATGGGGACAGGGGGATCAGAGACCCAGTACTTC.

The genes are TRBV9 and TRBJ2-1; D is unclear. The last part of the DNA fits TRBJ2-7 better; the J call may be wrong. The CDR3 sequence is 13 residues long. Germline-derived CDR1 and CDR2 are SGDLS and YYNGEE. In DNA, the CDR3 is TGTGCCAGCAGCGTAGAGCCCCCCAATGAGCAGTACTTC. This encodes CASSVEPPNEQYF.

The chain joins TRBV6-6 to TRBJ1-1; TRBD1 agrees at 7 bases. The CDR3 length is 16 residues. Germline assignment: CDR1 MNHNY and CDR2 SVGAGI (reference sequence). Trimming took 2 bases from V and 4 from J; bases not matched to a gene: 10. CDR3 in DNA: TGTGCCAGCAGTTACCTCTACAGGGGTGAGGGCACTGAAGCTTTCTTT. It yields the protein CASSYLYRGEGTEAFF.

The V call is TRBV30, the J call TRBJ2-5; no reliable D call. The J call is in doubt because the DNA end fits TRBJ2-4 better. The CDR3 contains 13 residues. Germline V lookup: CDR1 GTSNPN, CDR2 SVGIG (reference sequence). The CDR3 loop is CAWSLAAKNIQYF. CDR3 bases: TGTGCCTGGAGTTTAGCAGCCAAAAACATTCAGTACTTC.

The chain is built from TRBV13 and TRBJ1-2, with 12 bases identical to TRBD1. V lost 2 bases to trimming and J lost 4 bases; unmatched junction nucleotides: 5. CDR3 length: 16 residues. CDR1 is PRHDT, CDR2 FYEKMQ, per germline (reference sequence). Written as DNA, the CDR3 is TGTGCCAGCAGCTTACTACGGGGACAGGGGGCCTATGGCTACACCTTC. Its translation is CASSLLRGQGAYGYTF.

The V call is TRBV7-9, the J call TRBJ2-7, with 9 bases identical to TRBD1. CDR1 is SEHNR, CDR2 FQNEAQ, per germline (reference sequence). The CDR3 is 13 amino acids. V lost 6 bases to trimming and J lost 8 bases; unmatched junction nucleotides: 8. Here the CDR3 DNA reads TGTGCCAGCAGTTTAAGACAGGGGGGCAAGCAGTACTTC. Amino acids: CASSLRQGGKQYF. Drawing the rest from reference TRBV7-9 and TRBJ2-7, the complete variable domain is DTGVSQNPRHKITKRGQNVTFRCDPISEHNRLYWYRQTLGQGPEFLTYFQNEAQLEKSRLLSDRFSAERPKGSFSTLEIQRTEQGDSAMYLCASSLRQGGKQYFGPGTRLTVT.

This clonotype was observed a few times. The gene calls are TRBV12-3 or TRBV12-4 and TRBJ2-1; 15 bases are shared with TRBD2. V lost 5 bases and J lost 4; bases outside the gene matches: 6. The CDR3 length is 17 residues. The CDR3 is CASSLRTSGGDYNEQFF. In DNA form, the CDR3 reads TGTGCCAGCAGTCTCCGGACTAGCGGGGGGGATTACAATGAGCAGTTCTTC.

This chain uses TRBV10-3 with TRBJ2-3, with 7 nucleotides matching TRBD2. The CDR3 loop spans 18 amino acids. V gave up 0 bases and J gave up 1 base; unmatched junction bases: 10. The germline gives CDR1 ENHRY, CDR2 SYGVKD. The CDR3 region has the DNA TGTGCCATCAGTGAGTCGGGTGGACCGGGGAGGGGCACAGATACGCAGTATTTT. As protein: CAISESGGPGRGTDTQYF.

The sample holds many counts of this clonotype. The chain employs TRBV20-1 and TRBJ2-7; 8 bases match TRBD2. There are 14 residues in the CDR3. The V gene's germline CDR1 is DFQATT and CDR2 SNEGSKA (reference sequence). Trimming at V came to 2 bases and at J to 4 bases, leaving 7 bases not matched to a gene. CDR3 residues: CSARSGLALYEQYF. The DNA of the CDR3 is TGCAGTGCTAGATCTGGACTAGCCCTTTACGAGCAGTACTTC.

The rearrangement uses TRBV7-8 and TRBJ2-3; 14 bases are shared with TRBD2. The J segment lost 6 bases and the V segment lost 5 bases, leaving 10 bases of the junction unmatched. This CDR3 has 17 residues. CDR1 and CDR2 (germline): SGHVS, FQNEAQ. The CDR3 DNA sequence: TGTGCCAGCAGCCGCCTTGGGACTAGCGGGAGAATGGATACGCAGTATTTT. Its translation is CASSRLGTSGRMDTQYF.

This clonotype has only a few counts. The J gene is TRBJ2-5, the V gene TRBV18; 7 bases match TRBD1. Trimming took 1 base from V and 1 from J; bases not matched to a gene: 12. Germline V gene data show CDR1 as KGHSH and CDR2 as LQKENI. CDR3 length: 18 amino acids. The CDR3 spells CASSPLIRTGRVQETQYF. For the CDR3, the DNA is TGTGCCAGCTCACCACTTATCCGGACAGGAAGGGTCCAAGAGACCCAGTACTTC.

This sequence joins TRBV20-1 and TRBJ1-5; weak D call: TRBD1 (6 bases). The CDR3 contains 15 residues. The ends were cut back, 1 base at V and 4 bases at J, with 14 bases in the middle. Germline loops: CDR1 DFQATT, CDR2 SNEGSKA (reference sequence). This chain's CDR3 is CSARGLQGWNQPQHF. Here the CDR3 DNA reads TGCAGTGCTAGAGGCCTACAGGGTTGGAATCAGCCCCAGCATTTT.

The gene calls are TRBV4-2 and TRBJ2-7; D uncertain. Looked up from germline, CDR1 is LGHNA and CDR2 is YNFKEQ. CDR3 length: 17 amino acids. V was trimmed by 0 bases and J by 0 bases, leaving 15 bases between them. CDR3 sequence: CASSQDRSRQSSYEQYF. The CDR3 DNA is TGTGCCAGCAGCCAAGATCGAAGTAGGCAGAGCTCCTACGAGCAGTACTTC.

The CDR3 DNA follows: TGTGCCAGAGGACAGGGAACAGATACGCAGTATTTT. Its protein product is CARGQGTDTQYF. The chain employs TRBV2 and TRBJ2-3; 8 bases line up with TRBD1. The CDR3 loop spans 12 amino acids. V shed 9 bases and J 3 bases; nucleotides not matched to a gene: 2. Germline assignment: CDR1 SNHLY and CDR2 FYNNEI.